This TCR beta chain was captured by sequencing in a study of response to subunit inactivated influenza vaccine. Whole-study findings and limits: Authors suggested each seasonal influenza vaccination recruits few new T cells.

TCRdb re-called the RT-PCR reads through MiXCR, storing one row per CDR3 protein. The table lists some 550,000 distinct CDR3 sequences, roughly 25% of them singletons. The CDR3 spans 15 residues. Trimming removed 4 bases from V and 2 bases from J, with 17 bases in between. Germline lookup yields CDR1 SQVTM and CDR2 ANQGSEA. This clonotype was seen a few times. Its antigen is still unknown. A further study also used this sample, focusing on T cells expressing NK-cell markers. As that report states: For TCR beta, cDNA was produced by 5'RACE template switching with UMIs. Investigators obtained TCR beta repertoires from sorted CD3+CD56+NKG2C+, CD3+CD56+NKG2C- and CD3+CD56-NKG2C+ T cells.

The sequence was collected from a man over 45 who received an inactivated influenza vaccine. Sequencing was performed on CD4+ T cells sorted from PBMCs, taken roughly 12 days after vaccination. The rearrangement uses TRBV29-1 and TRBJ1-1; D is perhaps TRBD1 (6 bases). CDR3: CSVGGGQTGNTEAFF. DNA of the CDR3: TGCAGCGTTGGGGGTGGACAGACAGGAAACACTGAAGCTTTCTTT.